This T cell receptor beta chain was identified in a study of blood T cell repertoires in COVID-19. Assay: immunoSEQ multiplex PCR; the TCRdb copy retains only in-frame clones and omits some. The top ten hold roughly 20% of the sample, which has a few hundred thousand clones, more than 85% seen once. Trimming took off 3 bases at V and 8 bases at J, with 13 bases between the two ends. The CDR3 totals 14 residues. Germline CDR1 SNHLY, CDR2 FYNNEI. This chain joins TRBV2 and TRBJ2-2; a possible D gene is TRBD2 (5 bases). The receptor's source is a woman in her twenties or thirties who had recovered from COVID-19. The sequenced material came from PBMCs or T cells enriched from blood (not recorded which). CDR3 bases: TGTGCCAGCAGTGATGGAACTAGAGGGGGGGAGCTGTTTTTT. Protein: CASSDGTRGGELFF.